The entry below describes one T cell receptor beta chain. The antigen remains unidentified. These data originate in a study of T-cell reconstitution after alpha-beta-depleted transplantation in children. The library targeted TCRbeta and was prepared with unique molecular identifiers. TCRdb ran MiXCR on the PCR reads and lists one entry per CDR3 protein. The sample has some 440,000 distinct CDR3 sequences, roughly 15% seen once. Overall study results and limits: Surviving recipient T cells and thymic progenitors produced the high day-60 TCRbeta diversity seen in some patients. Newly generated T cells supplied most T-cell counts and diversity one year post-transplant.

Germline V gene data show CDR1 as MGHDK and CDR2 as SYGVNS. Trimming cost V 6 bases and J 0 bases, with 9 bases left between them. The CDR3 spans 15 residues. The J gene is TRBJ2-6, the V gene TRBV25-1; D uncertain. The specimen was PBMCs, mostly from graft donor cells, collected 360 days after TCRalphabeta/CD19-depleted stem cell transplant. This receptor was obtained from a boy less than two years old who had a stem cell transplant for Wiskott-Aldrich syndrome, so the T cells may come from the graft donor. The chain's CDR3 is CASSFSFSGANVLTF. In DNA form, the CDR3 reads TGTGCCAGCAGCTTCTCTTTCTCTGGGGCCAACGTCCTGACTTTC. Full variable domain (missing parts from reference TRBV25-1 and TRBJ2-6): EADIYQTPRYLVIGTGKKITLECSQTMGHDKMYWYQQDPGMELHLIHYSYGVNSTEKGDLSSESTVSRIRTEHFPLTLESARPSHTSQYLCASSFSFSGANVLTFGAGSRLTVL.